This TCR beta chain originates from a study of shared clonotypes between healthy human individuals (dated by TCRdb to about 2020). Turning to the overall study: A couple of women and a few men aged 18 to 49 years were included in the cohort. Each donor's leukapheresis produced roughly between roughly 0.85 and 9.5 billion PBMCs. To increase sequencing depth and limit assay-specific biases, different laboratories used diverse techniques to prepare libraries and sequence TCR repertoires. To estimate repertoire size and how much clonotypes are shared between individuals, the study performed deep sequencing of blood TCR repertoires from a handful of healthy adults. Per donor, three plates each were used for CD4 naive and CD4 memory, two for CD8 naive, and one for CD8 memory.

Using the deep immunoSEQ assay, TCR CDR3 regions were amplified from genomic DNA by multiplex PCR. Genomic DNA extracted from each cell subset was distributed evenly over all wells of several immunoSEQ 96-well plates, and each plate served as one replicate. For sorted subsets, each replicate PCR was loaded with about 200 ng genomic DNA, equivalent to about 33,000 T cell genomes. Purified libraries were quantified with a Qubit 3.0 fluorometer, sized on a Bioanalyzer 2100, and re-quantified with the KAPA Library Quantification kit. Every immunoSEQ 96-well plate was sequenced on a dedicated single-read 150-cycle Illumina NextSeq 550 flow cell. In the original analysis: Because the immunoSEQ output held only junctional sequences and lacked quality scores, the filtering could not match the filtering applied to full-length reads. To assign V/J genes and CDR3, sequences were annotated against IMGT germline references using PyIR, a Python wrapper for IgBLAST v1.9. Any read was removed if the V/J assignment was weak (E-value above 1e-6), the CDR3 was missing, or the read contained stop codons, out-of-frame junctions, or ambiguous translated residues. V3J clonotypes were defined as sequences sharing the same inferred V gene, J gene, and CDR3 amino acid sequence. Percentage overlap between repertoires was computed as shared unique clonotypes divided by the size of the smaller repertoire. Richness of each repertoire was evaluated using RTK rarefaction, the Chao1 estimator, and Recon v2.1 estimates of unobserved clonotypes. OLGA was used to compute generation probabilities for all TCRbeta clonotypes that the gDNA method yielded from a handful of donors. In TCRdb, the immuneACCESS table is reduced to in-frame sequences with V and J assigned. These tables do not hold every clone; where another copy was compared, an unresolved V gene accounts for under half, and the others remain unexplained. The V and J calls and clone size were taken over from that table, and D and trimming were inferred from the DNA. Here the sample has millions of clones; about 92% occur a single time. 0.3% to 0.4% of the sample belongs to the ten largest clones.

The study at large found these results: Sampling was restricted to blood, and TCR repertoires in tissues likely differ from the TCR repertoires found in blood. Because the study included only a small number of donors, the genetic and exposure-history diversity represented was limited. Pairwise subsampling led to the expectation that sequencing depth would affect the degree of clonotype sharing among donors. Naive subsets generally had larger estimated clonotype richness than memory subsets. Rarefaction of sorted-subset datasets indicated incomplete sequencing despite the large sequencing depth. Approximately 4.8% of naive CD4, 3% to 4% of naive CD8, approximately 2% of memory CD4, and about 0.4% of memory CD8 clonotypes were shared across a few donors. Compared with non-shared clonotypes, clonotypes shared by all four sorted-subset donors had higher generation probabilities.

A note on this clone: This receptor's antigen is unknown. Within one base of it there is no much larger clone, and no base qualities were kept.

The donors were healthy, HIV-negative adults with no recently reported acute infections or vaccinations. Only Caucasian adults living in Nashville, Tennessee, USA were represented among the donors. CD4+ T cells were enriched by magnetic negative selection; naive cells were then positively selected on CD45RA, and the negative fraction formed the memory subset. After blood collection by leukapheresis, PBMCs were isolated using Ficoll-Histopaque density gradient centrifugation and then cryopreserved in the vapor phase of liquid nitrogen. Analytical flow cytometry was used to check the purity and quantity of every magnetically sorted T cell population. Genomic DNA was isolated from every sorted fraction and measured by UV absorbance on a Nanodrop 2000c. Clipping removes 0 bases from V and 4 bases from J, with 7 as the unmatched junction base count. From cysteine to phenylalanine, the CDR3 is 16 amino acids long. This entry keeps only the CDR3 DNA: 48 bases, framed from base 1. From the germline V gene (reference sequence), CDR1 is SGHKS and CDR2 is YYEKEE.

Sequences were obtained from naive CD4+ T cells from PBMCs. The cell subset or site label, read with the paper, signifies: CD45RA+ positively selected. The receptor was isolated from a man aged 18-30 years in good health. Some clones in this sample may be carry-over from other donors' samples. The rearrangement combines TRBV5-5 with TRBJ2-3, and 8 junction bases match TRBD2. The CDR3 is CASSLGGLVDADTQYF. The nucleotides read TGTGCCAGCAGCTTGGGGGGACTAGTTGACGCAGATACGCAGTATTTT.